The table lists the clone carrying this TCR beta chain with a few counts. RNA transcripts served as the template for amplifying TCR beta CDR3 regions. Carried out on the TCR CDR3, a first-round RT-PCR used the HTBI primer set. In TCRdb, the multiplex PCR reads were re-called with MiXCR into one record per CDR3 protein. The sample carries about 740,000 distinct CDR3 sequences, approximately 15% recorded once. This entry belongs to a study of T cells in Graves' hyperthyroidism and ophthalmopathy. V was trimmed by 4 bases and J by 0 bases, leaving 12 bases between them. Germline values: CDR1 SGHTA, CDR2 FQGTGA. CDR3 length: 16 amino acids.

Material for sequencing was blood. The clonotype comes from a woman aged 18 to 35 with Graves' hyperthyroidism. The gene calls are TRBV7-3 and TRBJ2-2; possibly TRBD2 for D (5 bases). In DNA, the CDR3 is TGTGCCAGCAGCTCGGTACTAGAAGCGAACACCGGGGAGCTGTTTTTT. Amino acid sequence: CASSSVLEANTGELFF.